The clone carrying this T cell receptor (beta chain) was seen ten or more times. Its cognate antigen is unknown. This specimen belongs to a study of T cell repertoires in cytomegalovirus infection. The study, taken as a whole, reports: Cumulative frequency of public TCR beta families picked out carriers of CMV plus the relevant HLA. Clonotypes of TCR beta that were HLA-C-restricted and CMV-specific dominated the ex vivo response.

Germline CDR1 is SGHTA and CDR2 is FQGTGA. Trimming left V 5 bases short and J 0 bases short, with 14 bases between. This CDR3 region has 16 residues. TCRdb reprocessed the reads with MiXCR, giving one entry per CDR3 protein. The sample consists of about 180,000 distinct CDR3 sequences, approximately 15% of them appearing once. J is TRBJ2-4 and V is TRBV7-3; D remains unclear. This TCR came from a human donor in good health (CMV status not recorded). Some clones in this sample may be carry-over from other donors' samples. The sample comprised PBMCs. The CDR3 region is CASSPRPTEAKNIQYF. The CDR3 DNA sequence: TGTGCCAGCAGCCCCCGACCGACGGAAGCCAAAAACATTCAGTACTTC.